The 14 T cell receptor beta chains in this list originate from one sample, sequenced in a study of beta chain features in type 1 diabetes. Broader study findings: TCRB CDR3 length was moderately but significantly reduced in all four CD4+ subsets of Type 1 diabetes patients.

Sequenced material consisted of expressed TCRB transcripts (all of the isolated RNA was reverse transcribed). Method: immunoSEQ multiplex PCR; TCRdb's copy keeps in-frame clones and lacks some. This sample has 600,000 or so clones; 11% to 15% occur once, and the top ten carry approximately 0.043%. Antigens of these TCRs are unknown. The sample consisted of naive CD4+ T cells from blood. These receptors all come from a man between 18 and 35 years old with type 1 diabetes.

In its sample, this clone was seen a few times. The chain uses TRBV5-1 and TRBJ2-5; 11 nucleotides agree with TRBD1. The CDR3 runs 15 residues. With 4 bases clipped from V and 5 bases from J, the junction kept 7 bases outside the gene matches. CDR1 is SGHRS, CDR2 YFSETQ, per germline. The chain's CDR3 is CASSPGQGAHETQYF. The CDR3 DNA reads TGCGCCAGCAGCCCCGGACAGGGGGCGCACGAGACCCAGTACTTC. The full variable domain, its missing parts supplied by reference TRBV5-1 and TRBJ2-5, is KAGVTQTPRYLIKTRGQQVTLSCSPISGHRSVSWYQQTPGQGLQFLFEYFSETQRNKGNFPGRFSGRQFSNSRSEMNVSTLELGDSALYLCASSPGQGAHETQYFGPGTRLLVL.

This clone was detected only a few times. CDR3 protein: CASSPNPSSRGGKADTQYF. CDR3 DNA: TGTGCCAGCAGCCCTAACCCATCATCCCGGGGGGGTAAGGCAGATACGCAGTATTTT. The J gene is TRBJ2-3, the V gene TRBV7-2, with 8 bases lining up with TRBD2. CDR3 length equals 19 residues. Trimming removed 5 bases from V and 4 bases from J; junction bases left unmatched: 20. Germline V lookup: CDR1 SGHTA, CDR2 FQGNSA.

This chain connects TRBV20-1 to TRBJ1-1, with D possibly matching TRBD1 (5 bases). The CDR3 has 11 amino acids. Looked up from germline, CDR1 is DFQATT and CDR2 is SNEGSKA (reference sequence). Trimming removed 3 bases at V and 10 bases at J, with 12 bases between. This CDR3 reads CSASRDYGAFF. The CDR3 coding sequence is TGCAGTGCTAGTCGGGACTATGGAGCTTTCTTT.

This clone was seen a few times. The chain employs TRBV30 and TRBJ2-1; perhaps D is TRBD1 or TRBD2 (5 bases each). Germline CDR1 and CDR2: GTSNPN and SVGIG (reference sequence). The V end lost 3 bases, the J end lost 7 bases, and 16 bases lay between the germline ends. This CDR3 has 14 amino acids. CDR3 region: CAWRTGTAPNEQFF. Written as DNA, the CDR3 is TGTGCCTGGAGAACCGGGACGGCACCTAATGAGCAGTTCTTC.

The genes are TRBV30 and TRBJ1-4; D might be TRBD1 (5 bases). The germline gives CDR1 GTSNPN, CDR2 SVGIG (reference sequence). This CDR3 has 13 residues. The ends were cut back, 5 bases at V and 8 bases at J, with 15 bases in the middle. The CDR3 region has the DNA TGTGCCTGGTCCAGGGTGACTTTGGAAAAACTGTTTTTT. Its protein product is CAWSRVTLEKLFF.

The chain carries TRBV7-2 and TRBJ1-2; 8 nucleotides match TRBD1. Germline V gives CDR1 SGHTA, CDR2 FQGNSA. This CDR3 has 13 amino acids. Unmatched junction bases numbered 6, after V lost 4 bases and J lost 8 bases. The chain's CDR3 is CASSSRQGSGYTF. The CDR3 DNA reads TGTGCCAGCAGCTCTCGACAGGGGAGCGGCTACACCTTC.

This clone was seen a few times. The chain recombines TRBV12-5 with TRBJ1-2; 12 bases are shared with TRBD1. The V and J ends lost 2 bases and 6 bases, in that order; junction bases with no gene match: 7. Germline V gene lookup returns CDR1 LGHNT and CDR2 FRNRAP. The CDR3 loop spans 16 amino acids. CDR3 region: CASGLPNGTGGDGYTF. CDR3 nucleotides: TGTGCTAGTGGTTTGCCCAATGGGACAGGGGGCGATGGCTACACCTTC.

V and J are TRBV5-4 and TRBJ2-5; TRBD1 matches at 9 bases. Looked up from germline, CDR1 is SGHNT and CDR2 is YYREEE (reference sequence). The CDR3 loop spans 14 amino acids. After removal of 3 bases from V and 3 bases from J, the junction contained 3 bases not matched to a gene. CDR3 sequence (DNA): TGTGCCAGCAGCTCCCGGACAGGGGAAGAGACCCAGTACTTC. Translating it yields CASSSRTGEETQYF. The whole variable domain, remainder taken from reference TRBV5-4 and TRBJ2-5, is ETGVTQSPTHLIKTRGQQVTLRCSSQSGHNTVSWYQQALGQGPQFIFQYYREEENGRGNFPPRFSGLQFPNYSSELNVNALELDDSALYLCASSSRTGEETQYFGPGTRLLVL.

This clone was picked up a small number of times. CDR3: CASRSGYLYEQYF. The CDR3 nucleotides are TGTGCCAGTAGATCGGGCTACCTCTACGAGCAGTACTTC. The chain carries TRBV6-5 and TRBJ2-7; the D is unclear. Germline CDR1 reads MNHEY; CDR2 reads SVGAGI. This CDR3 contains 13 residues. Trimming took 9 bases from V and 3 from J, leaving 15 bases between them.

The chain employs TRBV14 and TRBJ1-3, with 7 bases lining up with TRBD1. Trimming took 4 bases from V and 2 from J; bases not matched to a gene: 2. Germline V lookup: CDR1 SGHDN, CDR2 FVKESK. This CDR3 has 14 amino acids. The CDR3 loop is CASSPGTAGNTIYF. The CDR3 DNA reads TGTGCCAGCAGCCCTGGGACAGCTGGAAACACCATATATTTT.

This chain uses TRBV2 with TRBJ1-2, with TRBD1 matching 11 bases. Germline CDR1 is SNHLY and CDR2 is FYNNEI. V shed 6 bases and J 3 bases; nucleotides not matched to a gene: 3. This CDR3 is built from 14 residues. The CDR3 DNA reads TGTGCCAGCAGGCCGGGACAGGGGGACTATGGCTACACCTTC. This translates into CASRPGQGDYGYTF.

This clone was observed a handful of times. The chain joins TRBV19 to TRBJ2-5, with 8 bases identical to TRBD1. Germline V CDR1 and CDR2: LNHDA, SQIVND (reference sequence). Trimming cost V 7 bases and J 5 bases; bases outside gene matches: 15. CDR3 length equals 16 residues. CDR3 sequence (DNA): TGTGCCAGTACCTCGATCGGGACAGGCTTGGGTGAGACCCAGTACTTC. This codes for CASTSIGTGLGETQYF.

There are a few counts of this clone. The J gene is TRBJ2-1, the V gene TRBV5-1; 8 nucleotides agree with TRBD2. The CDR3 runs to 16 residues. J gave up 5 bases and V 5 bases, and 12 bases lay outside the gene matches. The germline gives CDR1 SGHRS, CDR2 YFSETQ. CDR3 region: CASSRVAGSLDNEQFF. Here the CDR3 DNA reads TGCGCCAGCAGTCGGGTAGCGGGGTCCCTCGACAATGAGCAGTTCTTC.

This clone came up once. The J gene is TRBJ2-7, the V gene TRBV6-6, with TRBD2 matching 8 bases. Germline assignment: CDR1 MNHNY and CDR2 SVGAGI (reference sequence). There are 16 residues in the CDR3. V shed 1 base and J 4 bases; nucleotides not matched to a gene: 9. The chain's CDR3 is CASSYYGLAKTYEQYF. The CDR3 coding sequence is TGTGCCAGCAGTTACTATGGACTAGCTAAAACGTACGAGCAGTACTTC.